The present T cell receptor beta chain was sequenced within a study of shared clonotypes between healthy human individuals. Study summary: Every donor yielded three CD4 naive, three CD4 memory, two CD8 naive and one CD8 memory plate.

It was CD45RO-negative cells, positively selected for CCR7, that made up naive CD8 cells, with terminally differentiated effector memory CD45RA+ cells excluded. In the case of this clone: The antigen is unknown.

This CDR3 has 16 residues. In germline, CDR1 is SGHTA, CDR2 FQGNSA. V lost 3 bases to trimming and J lost 6 bases, with 18 bases between them. Study-wide points: Among donors, sharing of clonotypes was expected to be affected by sequencing depth.

An assay was performed, and its level was deep. Assay: immunoSEQ multiplex PCR; the TCRdb copy retains only in-frame clones and omits some. The sample has about 2.1 million clones, over 85% seen once. The TCR comes from a man between 18 and 35 years old in good health. Some clones in this sample may be carry-over from other donors' samples. The chain uses TRBV7-2 and TRBJ2-1; the D gene is possibly TRBD1 (6 bases). Sequenced: naive CD8+ T cells from PBMCs. CDR3 residues: CASSFLARTEPNEQFF. The CDR3 DNA reads TGTGCCAGCAGCTTCCTCGCCCGGACAGAACCCAATGAGCAGTTCTTC.